This T cell receptor beta chain appears in the sequencing data of a study of CD8 T cells in Susac syndrome. Random hexamers served to reverse transcribe roughly 0.5 to 1 ug RNA. MiXCR, run by TCRdb on the immunoSEQ multiplex PCR reads, gives a single entry per CDR3 protein. Altogether about 130,000 distinct CDR3 sequences are present, around 94% being singletons, with the ten largest covering around 0.12%. The CDR3 is 13 residues long. Germline CDR1 reads MDHEN; CDR2 reads SYDVKM. V trimming: 8 bases; J trimming: 0 bases; junction bases outside the gene matches: 3. The CD8+ and CD4+ T cells were isolated magnetically using a negative isolation approach, whereas the TEMRA cells were enriched by FACS.

Sequencing was carried out using CD4+ T cells from PBMCs. The chain joins TRBV28 to TRBJ1-1, with 7 bases that match TRBD1. The sequence came from a human donor with multiple sclerosis. CDR3 sequence (DNA): TGTGCCAGCGGGGACAGCATGAACACTGAAGCTTTCTTT. Translating gives CASGDSMNTEAFF.